This T cell receptor beta chain comes out of a study of Tregs in tolerant kidney transplant recipients. Mixed chimerism was transient after nonmyeloablative marrow transplants from related graft donors. This clone is identified as medium-sized from frequency. The target antigen is unknown. The sequenced fragment ends 3 residues before the CDR3 boundary, so the rest is inferred from the germline J gene. Trimming shortened V by 3 bases and J by 8 bases, and 11 bases separated the two germline ends. This CDR3 spans 14 amino acids. Profiled with immunoSEQ multiplex PCR; TCRdb holds only in-frame clones, not every one. Its table lists 15,000 or so clones. Study results and caveats: Antigen-driven expansion was suggested because donor-specific Tregs expanded more than all Tregs in tolerant patients.

V and J are TRBV12-3 or TRBV12-4 and TRBJ2-6; D perhaps matches TRBD1 (5 bases). The TCR comes from a human patient who received a combined kidney and bone marrow transplant. The T cells may come from the graft donor. Sequencing used CD8+ T cells from blood (PBMCs), obtained 6 months after the transplant. Incomplete CDR3 DNA: TGTGCCAGCAGTTTGGCAGGGATAACCAACGTC. Its translation: CASSLAGITNV. The complete CDR3 reads CASSLAGITNVLTF.